What follows are 17 T cell receptor beta chains derived from one specimen sequenced in a study of T cell repertoires in cytomegalovirus infection. TCRdb re-called the reads with MiXCR, one entry per CDR3 protein. This table holds more than 350,000 distinct CDR3 sequences, about a third found once. Input material: PBMCs. These receptors were obtained from a human donor in good health (CMV status not recorded). Some clones in this sample may be carry-over from other donors' samples.

This clonotype occurred a few times. This chain uses TRBV19 with TRBJ1-5; TRBD1 might be the D (6 bases). CDR1 is LNHDA and CDR2 is SQIVND in the germline V gene (reference sequence). The CDR3 is made up of 13 amino acids. V lost 5 bases and J 9 bases, leaving 14 bases between the germline ends. The CDR3 region is CASSSGVGGPQHF. DNA of the CDR3: TGTGCCAGTAGTTCAGGGGTGGGGGGGCCCCAGCATTTT. The full variable domain, completed using reference TRBV19 and TRBJ1-5, is DGGITQSPKYLFRKEGQNVTLSCEQNLNHDAMYWYRQDPGQGLRLIYYSQIVNDFQKGDIAEGYSVSREKKESFPLTVTSAQKNPTAFYLCASSSGVGGPQHFGDGTRLSIL.

J is TRBJ1-3 and V is TRBV14; D is unresolved. There are 14 residues in the CDR3. Germline V gene data show CDR1 as SGHDN and CDR2 as FVKESK. V was cut by 1 base and J by 0 bases, with 4 bases left in between. The CDR3 protein is CASSQGLSGNTIYF. CDR3 nucleotides: TGTGCCAGCAGCCAAGGACTCTCTGGAAACACCATATATTTT. Complete variable domain (other parts from reference TRBV14 and TRBJ1-3): EAGVTQFPSHSVIEKGQTVTLRCDPISGHDNLYWYRRVMGKEIKFLLHFVKESKQDESGMPNNRFLAERTGGTYSTLKVQPAELEDSGVYFCASSQGLSGNTIYFGEGSWLTVV.

This chain joins TRBV27 and TRBJ2-7, with a weak D call TRBD1 (5 bases). This CDR3 has 14 amino acids. Germline values: CDR1 MNHEY, CDR2 SMNVEV (reference sequence). V shed 6 bases and J shed 5 bases, with 17 bases lying between them. DNA for the CDR3: TGTGCCAGCAGCCCCCCGGCAGGGATGGACGAGCAGTACTTC. As protein: CASSPPAGMDEQYF.

The gene calls are TRBV19 and TRBJ1-3; D call uncertain. V dropped 7 bases and J dropped 2 bases, with 12 bases sitting between them. The CDR3 sequence is 14 residues long. The V gene's germline CDR1 is LNHDA and CDR2 SQIVND (reference sequence). CDR3 in amino acids: CASTSGSAGNTIYF. Written as DNA, the CDR3 is TGTGCCAGTACCTCCGGGTCGGCTGGAAACACCATATATTTT. Full variable domain (outside the CDR3, taken from reference TRBV19 and TRBJ1-3): DGGITQSPKYLFRKEGQNVTLSCEQNLNHDAMYWYRQDPGQGLRLIYYSQIVNDFQKGDIAEGYSVSREKKESFPLTVTSAQKNPTAFYLCASTSGSAGNTIYFGEGSWLTVV.

This chain links TRBV20-1 with TRBJ1-6; D is perhaps TRBD1 (5 bases). The CDR3 extends over 13 amino acids. The V and J ends lost 5 bases and 7 bases respectively, with 12 bases between them. The germline CDR1 and CDR2 sequences are DFQATT and SNEGSKA (reference sequence). The CDR3 reads CSAHQGTNSPLHF. The CDR3 nucleotides read TGCAGTGCTCACCAGGGCACAAATTCACCCCTCCACTTT.

This clonotype was counted at least ten times. The CDR3 sequence: CASSLRTGTANVLTF. The DNA of the CDR3 is TGTGCCAGCAGCTTGAGGACAGGGACTGCCAACGTCCTGACTTTC. The chain has TRBV11-2 and TRBJ2-6; 8 bases align to TRBD1. V lost 3 bases and J lost 7; bases outside the gene matches: 5. There are 15 residues in the CDR3. Germline assignment: CDR1 SGHAT and CDR2 FQNNGV.

In the case of this clonotype: A clone one base away is much larger, so this may be a read error. The rearrangement uses TRBV6-5 and TRBJ1-6; 8 nucleotides align to TRBD1. Germline lookup yields CDR1 MNHEY and CDR2 SVGAGI. This CDR3 is 14 amino acids long. The CDR3 region is CASSGTGVNSPRHF. DNA for the CDR3: TGTGCCAGCAGCGGGACAGGAGTAAATTCACCCCGCCACTTT.

The gene calls are TRBV6-1 and TRBJ2-7; 7 nucleotides align to TRBD1. Germline CDR1 is MNHNS and CDR2 is SASEGT. The CDR3 is made up of 15 amino acids. V lost 4 bases and J lost 2; bases outside the gene matches: 8. This CDR3 is CASSASGTGAYEQYF. The CDR3 DNA follows: TGTGCCAGCAGTGCATCCGGCACAGGGGCCTACGAGCAGTACTTC.

This chain uses TRBV7-3 with TRBJ2-6, with TRBD2 matching 12 bases. Germline V gene data show CDR1 as SGHTA and CDR2 as FQGTGA. The CDR3 length is 20 residues. J lost 0 bases, V lost 8 bases, and 14 bases had no gene match. The DNA for the CDR3 is TGTGCCAGCCGCCCGCACGGGCCTAGCGGGGGGGCCTCTGGGGCCAACGTCCTGACTTTC. The encoded protein is CASRPHGPSGGASGANVLTF.

This clonotype appeared many times. This chain joins TRBV11-2 and TRBJ2-2; 7 bases line up with TRBD1. V shed 3 bases, J shed 0 bases, and the junction held 1 base outside the gene matches. Germline CDR1 and CDR2: SGHAT and FQNNGV. This CDR3 comprises 15 residues. The CDR3 spells CASSLQGANTGELFF. DNA of the CDR3: TGTGCCAGCAGCTTGCAGGGGGCGAACACCGGGGAGCTGTTTTTT.

The V gene is TRBV10-3, the J gene TRBJ1-2; TRBD1 is a possible D gene (5 bases). Looked up from germline, CDR1 is ENHRY and CDR2 is SYGVKD. Trimming stripped 3 bases from V and 2 bases from J, with 10 bases between. This CDR3 has 14 amino acids. In DNA, the CDR3 is TGTGCCATCAGTGACCGGGGGGAGAACTATGGCTACACCTTC. Translation gives CAISDRGENYGYTF.

This clonotype was picked up one time. The chain carries TRBV12-3 or TRBV12-4 and TRBJ1-5; 9 nucleotides match TRBD1. Trimming removed 5 bases from V and 7 bases from J; junction bases left unmatched: 6. The CDR3 has 14 amino acids. The DNA of the CDR3 is TGTGCCAGCAGTCCAGGGACAGGGCGACAGCCCCAGCATTTT. Amino acid sequence: CASSPGTGRQPQHF.

V usage is TRBV6-5 and J usage is TRBJ2-2; possibly TRBD1 for D (5 bases). Germline-derived CDR1 and CDR2 are MNHEY and SVGAGI. The V and J ends lost 7 bases and 1 base respectively, with 7 bases between them. The CDR3 totals 13 residues. The CDR3 region is CASNGQNTGELFF. CDR3 coding DNA: TGTGCCAGCAACGGACAGAACACCGGGGAGCTGTTTTTT.

This clonotype was seen only a few times. The chain combines TRBV6-2 or TRBV6-3 with TRBJ1-1; tentative D call: TRBD1 (5 bases). V dropped 0 bases and J dropped 3 bases, with 14 bases sitting between them. The germline V gene has CDR1 MNHEY and CDR2 SVGEGT. CDR3 length: 16 amino acids. The CDR3 nucleotides read TGTGCCAGCAGTTACTCGCCAACACTAGGGGACACTGAAGCTTTCTTT. As protein: CASSYSPTLGDTEAFF.

Comments on this clonotype: One junction end does not reproduce the germline sequence, and a read error may be involved. The chain is built from TRBV7-8 and TRBJ1-6; D is possibly TRBD1 (6 bases). The V gene's germline CDR1 is SGHVS and CDR2 FQNEAQ. CDR3 length: 17 amino acids. CDR3 residues: CASSLVAGGRNNSPLQF. The CDR3 DNA sequence: TGTGCCAGCAGCTTAGTAGCGGGGGGCCGAAATAATTCACCCCTCCAATTT.

There are many counts of this clonotype. Compared with germline, one end of the junction differs, possibly owing to a read error. The rearrangement links TRBV7-2 to TRBJ1-1; TRBD1 matches at 7 bases. Germline CDR1 SGHTA, CDR2 FQGNSA. The length of the CDR3 is 15 residues. This chain's CDR3 is CASSTQTGMNAEAFF. DNA for the CDR3: TGTGCCAGCAGCACCCAGACAGGGATGAACGCTGAAGCTTTCTTT.

This clonotype has ten or more counts. The chain links TRBV12-3 or TRBV12-4 to TRBJ1-5; TRBD1 aligns across 7 bases. The CDR3 is 14 amino acids. V lost 6 bases, J lost 5 bases, and 7 bases stayed unmatched. The DNA for the CDR3 is TGTGCCAGCAGCCCCAGGGGGTTGGATCAGCCCCAGCATTTT. This encodes CASSPRGLDQPQHF.